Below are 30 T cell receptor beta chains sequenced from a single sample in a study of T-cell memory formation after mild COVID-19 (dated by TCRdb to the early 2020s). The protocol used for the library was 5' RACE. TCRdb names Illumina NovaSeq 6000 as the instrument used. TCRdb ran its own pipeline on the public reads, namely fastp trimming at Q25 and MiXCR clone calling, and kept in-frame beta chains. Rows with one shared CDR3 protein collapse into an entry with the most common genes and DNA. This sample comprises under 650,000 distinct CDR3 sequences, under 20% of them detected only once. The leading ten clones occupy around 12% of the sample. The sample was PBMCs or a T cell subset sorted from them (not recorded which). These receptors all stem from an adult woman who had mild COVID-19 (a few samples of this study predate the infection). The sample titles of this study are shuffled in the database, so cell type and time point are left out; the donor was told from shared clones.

The CDR3 reads CASRGLALNEQFF. Here the CDR3 DNA reads TGTGCCAGCAGGGGACTAGCTCTCAATGAGCAGTTCTTC. The chain recombines TRBV7-9 with TRBJ2-1; the match to TRBD2 covers 9 bases. The trim removed 6 bases at V and 6 bases at J, leaving 3 bases unmatched. This CDR3 region has 13 residues. Germline loops: CDR1 SEHNR, CDR2 FQNEAQ (reference sequence).

The DNA of the CDR3 is TGCAGTGCTCCGCCCGGGACCGGAGGGTCCGATGAGCAGTTCTTC. Its translation is CSAPPGTGGSDEQFF. The chain is built from TRBV20-1 and TRBJ2-1; D may be TRBD2 (6 bases). This CDR3 comprises 15 residues. V lost 5 bases to trimming and J lost 8 bases, with 22 bases between them. Germline values: CDR1 DFQATT, CDR2 SNEGSKA (reference sequence).

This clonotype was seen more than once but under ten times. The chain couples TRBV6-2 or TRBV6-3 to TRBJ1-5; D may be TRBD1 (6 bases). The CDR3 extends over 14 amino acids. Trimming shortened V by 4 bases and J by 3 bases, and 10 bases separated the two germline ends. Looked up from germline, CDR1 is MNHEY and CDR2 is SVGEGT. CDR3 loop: CASSWGTYNQPQHF. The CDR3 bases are TGTGCCAGCAGTTGGGGGACATACAATCAGCCCCAGCATTTT.

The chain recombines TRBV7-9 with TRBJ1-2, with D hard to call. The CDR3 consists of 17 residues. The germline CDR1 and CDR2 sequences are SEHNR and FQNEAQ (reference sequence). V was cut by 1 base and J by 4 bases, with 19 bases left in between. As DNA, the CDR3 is TGTGCCAGCAGCTTAGGAAGTAGGGCAGGCTCGCGCTATGGCTACACCTTC. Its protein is CASSLGSRAGSRYGYTF.

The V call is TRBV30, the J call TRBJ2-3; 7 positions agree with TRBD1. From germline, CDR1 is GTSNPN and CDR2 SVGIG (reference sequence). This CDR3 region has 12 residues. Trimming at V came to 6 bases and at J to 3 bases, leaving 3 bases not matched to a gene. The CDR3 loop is CACDRATDTQYF. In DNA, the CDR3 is TGTGCCTGCGACAGGGCGACAGATACGCAGTATTTT.

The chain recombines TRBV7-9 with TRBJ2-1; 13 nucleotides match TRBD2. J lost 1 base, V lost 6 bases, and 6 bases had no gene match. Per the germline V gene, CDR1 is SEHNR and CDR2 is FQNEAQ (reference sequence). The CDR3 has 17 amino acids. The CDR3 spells CASSYGTSGISYNEQFF. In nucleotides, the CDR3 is TGTGCCAGCAGTTACGGGACTAGCGGGATTTCCTACAATGAGCAGTTCTTC.

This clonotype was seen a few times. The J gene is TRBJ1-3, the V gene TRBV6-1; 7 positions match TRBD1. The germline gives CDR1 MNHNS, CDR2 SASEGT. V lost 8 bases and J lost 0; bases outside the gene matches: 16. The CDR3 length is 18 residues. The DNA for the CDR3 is TGTGCCAGCCAAAAGAGGGACAGCCTCGGAAACTCTGGAAACACCATATATTTT. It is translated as CASQKRDSLGNSGNTIYF.

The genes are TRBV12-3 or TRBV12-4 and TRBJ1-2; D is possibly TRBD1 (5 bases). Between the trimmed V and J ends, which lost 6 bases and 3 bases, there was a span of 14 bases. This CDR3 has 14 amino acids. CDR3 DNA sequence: TGTGCCAGCAGAACGGGACTCGGCTACTATGGCTACACCTTC. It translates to CASRTGLGYYGYTF.

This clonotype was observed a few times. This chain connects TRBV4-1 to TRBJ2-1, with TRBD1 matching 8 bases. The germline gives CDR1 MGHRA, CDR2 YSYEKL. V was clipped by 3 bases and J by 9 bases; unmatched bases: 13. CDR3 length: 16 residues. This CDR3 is CASSQPGQGGGGEQFF. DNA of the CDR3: TGCGCCAGCAGCCAGCCCGGACAGGGTGGTGGTGGTGAGCAGTTCTTC.

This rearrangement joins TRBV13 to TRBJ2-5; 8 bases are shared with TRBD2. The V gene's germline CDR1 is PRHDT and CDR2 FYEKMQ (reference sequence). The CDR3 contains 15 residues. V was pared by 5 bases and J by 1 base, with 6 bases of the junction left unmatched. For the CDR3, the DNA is TGTGCCAGCAGCCCACGGACTAGCCTCCAAGAGACCCAGTACTTC. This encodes CASSPRTSLQETQYF.

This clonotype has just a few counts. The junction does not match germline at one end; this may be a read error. CDR3 sequence: CASSVALAGTYNEQFF. The CDR3 DNA sequence: TGTGCCAGCAGCGTAGCACTAGCGGGGACGTACAATGAGCAGTTCTTC. The rearrangement links TRBV7-2 to TRBJ2-1, with TRBD2 matching 10 bases. Germline V CDR1 and CDR2: SGHTA, FQGNSA. The CDR3 is 16 residues long.

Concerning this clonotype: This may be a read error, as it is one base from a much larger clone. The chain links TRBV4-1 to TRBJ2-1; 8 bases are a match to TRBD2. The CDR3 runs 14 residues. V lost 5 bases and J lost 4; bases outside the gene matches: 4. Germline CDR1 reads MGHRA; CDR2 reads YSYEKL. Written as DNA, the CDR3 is TGCGCCAGCAGCGGGACTAGAGGTTACAATGAGCAGTTCTTC. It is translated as CASSGTRGYNEQFF.

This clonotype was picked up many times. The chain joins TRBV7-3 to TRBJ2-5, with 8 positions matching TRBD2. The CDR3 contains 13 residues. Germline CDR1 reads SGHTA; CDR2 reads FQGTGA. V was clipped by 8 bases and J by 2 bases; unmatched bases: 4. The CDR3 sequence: CASGAGVQETQYF. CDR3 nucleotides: TGTGCCAGCGGAGCGGGAGTTCAAGAGACCCAGTACTTC.

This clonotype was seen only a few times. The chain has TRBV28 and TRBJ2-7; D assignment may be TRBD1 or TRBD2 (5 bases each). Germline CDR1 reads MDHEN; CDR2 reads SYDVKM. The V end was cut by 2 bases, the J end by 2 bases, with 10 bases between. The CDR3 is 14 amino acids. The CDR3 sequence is CASSLEGSPYEQYF. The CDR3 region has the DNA TGTGCCAGCAGTTTAGAGGGGTCCCCCTACGAGCAGTACTTC.

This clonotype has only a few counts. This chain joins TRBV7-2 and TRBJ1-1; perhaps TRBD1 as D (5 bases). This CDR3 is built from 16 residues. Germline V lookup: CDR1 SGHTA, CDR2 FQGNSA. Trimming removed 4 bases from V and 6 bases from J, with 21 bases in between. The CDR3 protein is CASSYYGGGYSSEAFF. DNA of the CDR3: TGTGCCAGCAGCTACTATGGGGGGGGTTATAGCTCTGAAGCTTTCTTT.

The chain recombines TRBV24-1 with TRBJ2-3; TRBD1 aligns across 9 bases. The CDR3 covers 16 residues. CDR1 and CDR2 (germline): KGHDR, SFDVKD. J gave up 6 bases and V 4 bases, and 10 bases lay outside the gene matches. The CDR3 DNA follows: TGTGCCACCAGTGACATGAGGGACAGGGCGATCGATACGCAGTATTTT. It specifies CATSDMRDRAIDTQYF.

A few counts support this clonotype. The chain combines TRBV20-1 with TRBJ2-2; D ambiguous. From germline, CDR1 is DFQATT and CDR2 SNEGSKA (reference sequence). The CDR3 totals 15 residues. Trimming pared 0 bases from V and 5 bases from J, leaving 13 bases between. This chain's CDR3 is CSARDHLVETGELFF. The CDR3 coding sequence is TGCAGTGCTAGAGATCATTTAGTAGAAACCGGGGAGCTGTTTTTT.

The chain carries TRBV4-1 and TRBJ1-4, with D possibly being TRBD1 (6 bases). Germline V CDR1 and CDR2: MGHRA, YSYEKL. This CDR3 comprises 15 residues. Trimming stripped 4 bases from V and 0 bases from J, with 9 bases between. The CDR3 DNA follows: TGCGCCAGCAGCCCACAGGGCCCAACTAATGAAAAACTGTTTTTT. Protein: CASSPQGPTNEKLFF.

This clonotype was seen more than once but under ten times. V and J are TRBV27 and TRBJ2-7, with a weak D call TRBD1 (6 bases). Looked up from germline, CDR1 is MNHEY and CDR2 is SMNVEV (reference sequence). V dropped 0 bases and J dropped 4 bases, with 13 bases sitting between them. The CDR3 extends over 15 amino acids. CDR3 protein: CASSLSGRGAYEQYF. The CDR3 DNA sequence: TGTGCCAGCAGTTTATCCGGCAGGGGAGCGTACGAGCAGTACTTC.

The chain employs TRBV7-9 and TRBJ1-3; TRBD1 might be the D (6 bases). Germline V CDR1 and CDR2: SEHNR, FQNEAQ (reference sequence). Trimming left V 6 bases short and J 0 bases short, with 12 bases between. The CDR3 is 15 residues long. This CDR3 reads CASSRTGSSGNTIYF. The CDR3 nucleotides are TGTGCCAGCAGTCGAACAGGGAGCTCTGGAAACACCATATATTTT.

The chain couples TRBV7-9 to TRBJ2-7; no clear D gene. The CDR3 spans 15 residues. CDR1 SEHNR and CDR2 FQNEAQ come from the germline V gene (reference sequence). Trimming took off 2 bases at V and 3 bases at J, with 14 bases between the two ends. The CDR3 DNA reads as TGTGCCAGCAGCTTAAAGGGTCAGTTAGGCTACGAGCAGTACTTC. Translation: CASSLKGQLGYEQYF.

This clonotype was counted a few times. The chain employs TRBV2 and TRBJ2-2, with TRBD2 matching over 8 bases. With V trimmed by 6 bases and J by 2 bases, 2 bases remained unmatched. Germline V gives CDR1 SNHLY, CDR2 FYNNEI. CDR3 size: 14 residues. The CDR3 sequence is CASRSGGNTGELFF. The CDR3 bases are TGTGCCAGCAGGAGCGGGGGAAACACCGGGGAGCTGTTTTTT.

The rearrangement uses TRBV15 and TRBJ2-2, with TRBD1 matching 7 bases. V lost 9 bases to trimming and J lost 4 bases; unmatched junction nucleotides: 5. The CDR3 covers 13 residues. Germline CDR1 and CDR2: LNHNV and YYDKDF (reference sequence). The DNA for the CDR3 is TGTGCCACGAGGGACAGCGGCACCGGGGAGCTGTTTTTT. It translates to CATRDSGTGELFF.

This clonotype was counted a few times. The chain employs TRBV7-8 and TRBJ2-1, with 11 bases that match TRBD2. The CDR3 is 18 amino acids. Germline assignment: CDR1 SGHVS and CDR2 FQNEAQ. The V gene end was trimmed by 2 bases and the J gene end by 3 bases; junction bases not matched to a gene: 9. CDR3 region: CASSLIGTSGDLYNEQFF. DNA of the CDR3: TGTGCCAGCAGCTTAATCGGGACTAGCGGTGATCTCTACAATGAGCAGTTCTTC. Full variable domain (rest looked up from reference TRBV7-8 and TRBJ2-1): GAGVSQSPRYKVAKRGQDVALRCDPISGHVSLFWYQQALGQGPEFLTYFQNEAQLDKSGLPSDRFFAERPEGSVSTLKIQRTQQEDSAVYLCASSLIGTSGDLYNEQFFGPGTRLTVL.

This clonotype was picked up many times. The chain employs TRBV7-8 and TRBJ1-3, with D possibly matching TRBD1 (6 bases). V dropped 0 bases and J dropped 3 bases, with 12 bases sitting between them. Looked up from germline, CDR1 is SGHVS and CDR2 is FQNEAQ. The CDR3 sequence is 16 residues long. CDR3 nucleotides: TGTGCCAGCAGCTTAGCGTTGGGGGCGTATGGAAACACCATATATTTT. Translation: CASSLALGAYGNTIYF.

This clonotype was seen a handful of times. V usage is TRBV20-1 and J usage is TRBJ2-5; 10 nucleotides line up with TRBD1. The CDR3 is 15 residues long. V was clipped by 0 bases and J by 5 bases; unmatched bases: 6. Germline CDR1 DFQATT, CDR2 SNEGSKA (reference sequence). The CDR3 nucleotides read TGCAGTGCTAGAGAGAGGGACAGGGGCTACGAGACCCAGTACTTC. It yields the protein CSARERDRGYETQYF.

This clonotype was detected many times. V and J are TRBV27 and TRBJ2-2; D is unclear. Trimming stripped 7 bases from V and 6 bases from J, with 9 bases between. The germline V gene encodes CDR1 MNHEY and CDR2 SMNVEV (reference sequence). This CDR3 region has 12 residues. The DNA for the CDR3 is TGTGCCAGCACGCGGCCCCCCGGGGAGCTGTTTTTT. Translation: CASTRPPGELFF.

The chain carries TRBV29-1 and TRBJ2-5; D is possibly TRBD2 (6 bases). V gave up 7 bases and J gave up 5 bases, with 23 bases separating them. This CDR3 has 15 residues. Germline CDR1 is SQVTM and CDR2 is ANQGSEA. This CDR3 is CSAGVGADDWETQYF. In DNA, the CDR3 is TGCAGCGCGGGGGTAGGGGCGGACGACTGGGAGACCCAGTACTTC.

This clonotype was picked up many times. CDR3 in DNA: TGTGCCAGCAGTTTTCGGAGTACTGGCCAAGAGACCCAGTACTTC. This sequence encodes CASSFRSTGQETQYF. The chain carries TRBV12-3 or TRBV12-4 and TRBJ2-5; D not resolved. Trimming took 3 bases from V and 1 from J, leaving 12 bases between them. CDR3 size: 15 residues.

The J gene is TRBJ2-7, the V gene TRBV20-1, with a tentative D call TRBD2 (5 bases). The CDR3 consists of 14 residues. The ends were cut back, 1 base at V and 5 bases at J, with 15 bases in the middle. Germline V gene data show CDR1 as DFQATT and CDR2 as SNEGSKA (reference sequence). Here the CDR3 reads CSARASYLSHEQYF. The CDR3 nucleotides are TGCAGTGCTAGAGCTAGCTATCTATCCCACGAGCAGTACTTC.